This T cell receptor beta chain came from a study of T cell changes during pregnancy in multiple sclerosis. The V gene's germline CDR1 is MNHNS and CDR2 SASEGT. The trim removed 0 bases at V and 5 bases at J, leaving 5 bases unmatched. This CDR3 region has 16 residues. Repertoires were generated with immunoSEQ multiplex PCR, while TCRdb's copy carries only in-frame clones and drops some. The sample carries tens of thousands of clones, around 96% recorded once. This clone was counted once. The rearrangement joins TRBV6-1 to TRBJ1-5; 9 bases line up with TRBD1. The sequence derives from a female donor with multiple sclerosis, enrolled in a pregnancy study. The specimen comprised CD8+ T cells from peripheral blood mononuclear cells, sampled after pregnancy. The CDR3 protein is CASSEAFGDRDQPQHF. The CDR3 DNA reads as TGTGCCAGCAGTGAAGCTTTCGGGGACAGGGATCAGCCCCAGCATTTT.